The 18 T cell receptor beta chains presented below share a single source sample, sequenced in a study of blood T cell repertoires in COVID-19. Generated by immunoSEQ multiplex PCR, the TCRdb table keeps only in-frame clones and is missing some. In the table there are a few hundred thousand clones, just over 90% of which are singletons. Specimen: PBMCs or T cells enriched from blood (not recorded which). These receptors were collected from a woman in her 40s who had been exposed to COVID-19.

The rearrangement joins TRBV13 to TRBJ2-7, with 11 bases fitting TRBD2. V dropped 2 bases and J dropped 3; count of bases not matched to a gene: 9. CDR1 PRHDT and CDR2 FYEKMQ come from the germline V gene (reference sequence). There are 17 residues in the CDR3. The DNA of the CDR3 is TGTGCCAGCAGCTTAACCGGGACTAGCGGACATAACTACGAGCAGTACTTC. Translation: CASSLTGTSGHNYEQYF. Filled out from reference TRBV13 and TRBJ2-7, the complete variable domain reads AAGVIQSPRHLIKEKRETATLKCYPIPRHDTVYWYQQGPGQDPQFLISFYEKMQSDKGSIPDRFSAQQFSDYHSELNMSSLELGDSALYFCASSLTGTSGHNYEQYFGPGTRLTVT.

There are a few counts of this clone. V and J are TRBV18 and TRBJ1-2; the match to TRBD1 covers 12 bases. Germline lookup yields CDR1 KGHSH and CDR2 LQKENI. The ends lost 5 bases at V and 7 bases at J; junction bases unmatched: 17. The CDR3 covers 18 residues. CDR3 amino acids: CASSSRPGQGALPGGYTF. The CDR3 DNA sequence: TGTGCCAGCTCATCGAGACCGGGACAGGGGGCGCTGCCGGGTGGCTACACCTTC.

The J gene is TRBJ1-2, the V gene TRBV18, with 10 bases matching TRBD1. The junction had 12 bases not matched to a gene; V was cut back by 0 bases and J by 8 bases. The germline V gene has CDR1 KGHSH and CDR2 LQKENI. The CDR3 sequence is 17 residues long. CDR3 nucleotide sequence: TGTGCCAGCTCACCACCTCCCCACCAGACAGGGGGCAGGGGCTACACCTTC. It is translated as CASSPPPHQTGGRGYTF.

The chain links TRBV2 to TRBJ1-6; D remains ambiguous. The CDR3 runs to 18 residues. Germline V gives CDR1 SNHLY, CDR2 FYNNEI. The V gene lost 4 bases and the J gene lost 0 bases, with 16 bases spanning the gap. The CDR3: CASSVPPDTSSYNSPLHF. The CDR3 DNA sequence: TGTGCCAGCAGTGTACCCCCCGACACGAGCTCCTATAATTCACCCCTCCACTTT.

A note on this clone: At one boundary the junction diverges from the germline segment, which might be a read error. The CDR3 DNA sequence: TGCAGCGTTCTGGGACAGACGGCCTTC. It yields the protein CSVLGQTAF. V usage is TRBV29-1 and J usage is TRBJ1-2, with 7 nucleotides matching TRBD1. CDR1 is SQVTM, CDR2 ANQGSEA, per germline. The CDR3 contains 9 residues.

The chain joins TRBV25-1 to TRBJ1-2; a weak D match, TRBD1 (5 bases). V shed 4 bases and J shed 2 bases, with 11 bases lying between them. Looked up from germline, CDR1 is MGHDK and CDR2 is SYGVNS. This CDR3 is 14 amino acids long. CDR3 loop: CASSGQLLNYGYTF. The CDR3 DNA reads TGTGCCAGCAGTGGACAGCTTCTGAACTATGGCTACACCTTC.

This clone was detected once. The genes are TRBV5-5 and TRBJ1-5; a possible D gene is TRBD1 (5 bases). Trimming left V 2 bases short and J 6 bases short, with 18 bases between. The CDR3 totals 16 residues. Germline loops: CDR1 SGHKS, CDR2 YYEKEE (reference sequence). The CDR3 loop is CASSLGTGVSGQPQHF. In nucleotides, the CDR3 is TGTGCCAGCAGCTTAGGAACAGGCGTTTCTGGTCAGCCCCAGCATTTT.

The chain joins TRBV18 to TRBJ1-3, with TRBD1 as a possible D gene (5 bases). The V end lost 2 bases, the J end lost 0 bases, and 20 bases lay between the germline ends. The CDR3 is 19 amino acids. Germline V gene sequence: CDR1 KGHSH, CDR2 LQKENI. This CDR3 is CASSPTLGQGHDSGNTIYF. CDR3 DNA sequence: TGTGCCAGCTCACCAACCCTGGGGCAGGGTCATGACTCTGGAAACACCATATATTTT.

This chain's CDR3 is CASSIQGTETQYF. The CDR3 nucleotides are TGTGCCAGTAGTATCCAGGGGACGGAGACCCAGTACTTC. The rearrangement links TRBV19 to TRBJ2-5; possible D gene TRBD1, 6 bases. Germline V gives CDR1 LNHDA, CDR2 SQIVND (reference sequence). CDR3 length equals 13 residues. V was trimmed by 3 bases and J by 5 bases, leaving 10 bases between them.

The rearrangement links TRBV11-2 to TRBJ2-7; 7 positions match TRBD1. The CDR3 runs 15 residues. CDR1 is SGHAT, CDR2 FQNNGV, per germline. J lost 4 bases, V lost 6 bases, and 12 bases had no gene match. The CDR3 bases are TGTGCCAGCAGTGGGCAACAGGGGATTTCGTACGAGCAGTACTTC. Protein: CASSGQQGISYEQYF.

The V and J genes are TRBV7-2 and TRBJ1-1; D may be TRBD1 (5 bases). Germline CDR1 reads SGHTA; CDR2 reads FQGNSA. V was shortened by 2 bases and J by 4 bases, with 11 bases between the two germline ends. CDR3 length: 14 amino acids. CDR3 nucleotides: TGTGCCAGCAGCTTATCGCCGGGGGGCACTGAAGCTTTCTTT. As protein: CASSLSPGGTEAFF.

This chain uses TRBV19 with TRBJ1-2; tentative D call: TRBD1 (6 bases). Germline lookup yields CDR1 LNHDA and CDR2 SQIVND (reference sequence). The V gene lost 5 bases and the J gene lost 5 bases, with 12 bases spanning the gap. The CDR3 is made up of 13 amino acids. The CDR3 region has the DNA TGTGCCAGTAGTCGGACAGCTCTTTATGGCTACACCTTC. Its protein product is CASSRTALYGYTF.

V is TRBV6-5 and J is TRBJ1-3, with 7 positions matching TRBD1. Germline trimming cut 8 bases from V and 4 bases from J; bases unmatched to any gene: 5. The CDR3 totals 13 residues. Germline CDR1 MNHEY, CDR2 SVGAGI. The CDR3 here is CASLRGAGNTIYF. CDR3 DNA: TGTGCCAGCCTCAGGGGGGCCGGAAACACCATATATTTT.

The rearrangement links TRBV25-1 to TRBJ1-5; D perhaps matches TRBD1 (5 bases). Trimming pared 3 bases from V and 5 bases from J, leaving 8 bases between. The germline gives CDR1 MGHDK, CDR2 SYGVNS. The CDR3 length is 13 residues. CDR3 residues: CASSDTGDQPQHF. The DNA for the CDR3 is TGTGCCAGCAGTGACACAGGAGATCAGCCCCAGCATTTT.

V usage is TRBV6-5 and J usage is TRBJ2-2; possible D gene TRBD1, 6 bases. The CDR3 is 15 amino acids. Germline V gives CDR1 MNHEY, CDR2 SVGAGI. V shed 5 bases and J shed 3 bases, with 13 bases lying between them. The CDR3 loop is CASSLDRRDTGELFF. Here the CDR3 DNA reads TGTGCCAGCAGTCTTGACAGGCGGGACACCGGGGAGCTGTTTTTT.

The chain recombines TRBV11-3 with TRBJ2-2; D is undetermined. Germline assignment: CDR1 SGHNT and CDR2 YENEEA. Between the trimmed V and J ends, which lost 1 base and 7 bases, there was a span of 10 bases. This CDR3 spans 14 amino acids. CDR3: CASSLGLGHGELFF. As DNA, the CDR3 is TGTGCCAGCAGCTTAGGACTTGGCCACGGGGAGCTGTTTTTT.

V gene TRBV21-1 combines with J gene TRBJ1-2; the table calls TRBD1, which could not be checked here. TRBV21-1 is a listed pseudogene. This CDR3 has 15 residues. CDR3 in amino acids: CASSGGQGKGNGYTF. CDR3 DNA sequence: TGTGCCAGCAGCGGGGGACAGGGAAAGGGGAATGGCTACACCTTC.

The rearrangement uses TRBV19 and TRBJ1-1, with D possibly TRBD1 on 5 matching bases. The ends were cut back, 7 bases at V and 8 bases at J, with 11 bases in the middle. The CDR3 is 11 residues long. Germline values: CDR1 LNHDA, CDR2 SQIVND (reference sequence). The CDR3 bases are TGTGCCAGTAAGGGAAGGACAGAAGCTTTCTTT. This codes for CASKGRTEAFF.